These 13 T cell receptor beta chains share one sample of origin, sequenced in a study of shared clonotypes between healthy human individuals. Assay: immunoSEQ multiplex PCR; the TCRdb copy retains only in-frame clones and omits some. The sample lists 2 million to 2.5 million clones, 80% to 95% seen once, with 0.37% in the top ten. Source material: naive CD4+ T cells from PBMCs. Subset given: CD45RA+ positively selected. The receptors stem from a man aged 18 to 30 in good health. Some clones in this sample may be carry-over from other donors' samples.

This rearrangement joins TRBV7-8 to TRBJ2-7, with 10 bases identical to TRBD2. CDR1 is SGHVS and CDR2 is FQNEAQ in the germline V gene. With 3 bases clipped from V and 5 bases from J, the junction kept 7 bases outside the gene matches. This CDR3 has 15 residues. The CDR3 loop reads CASSFRALAGDEQYF. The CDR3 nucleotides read TGTGCCAGCAGCTTTAGGGCTCTAGCGGGGGACGAGCAGTACTTC.

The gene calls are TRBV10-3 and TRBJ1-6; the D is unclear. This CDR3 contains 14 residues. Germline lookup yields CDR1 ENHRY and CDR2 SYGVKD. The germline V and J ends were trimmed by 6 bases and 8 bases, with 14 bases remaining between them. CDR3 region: CAISKRMEDSPLHF. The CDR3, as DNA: TGTGCCATCAGCAAAAGGATGGAGGATTCACCCCTCCACTTT.

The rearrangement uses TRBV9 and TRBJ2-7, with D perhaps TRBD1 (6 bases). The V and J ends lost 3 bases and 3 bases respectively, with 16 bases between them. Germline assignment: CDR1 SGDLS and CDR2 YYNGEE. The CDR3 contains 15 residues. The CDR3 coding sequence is TGTGCCAGCAGCGGGGATATCCGGGACAACTACGAGCAGTACTTC. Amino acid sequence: CASSGDIRDNYEQYF.

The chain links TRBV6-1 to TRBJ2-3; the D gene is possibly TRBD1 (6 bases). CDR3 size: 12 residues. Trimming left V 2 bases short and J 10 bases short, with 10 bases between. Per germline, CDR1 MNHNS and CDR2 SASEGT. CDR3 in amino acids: CASSESWGPQYF. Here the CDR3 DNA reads TGTGCCAGCAGTGAAAGTTGGGGGCCGCAGTATTTT.

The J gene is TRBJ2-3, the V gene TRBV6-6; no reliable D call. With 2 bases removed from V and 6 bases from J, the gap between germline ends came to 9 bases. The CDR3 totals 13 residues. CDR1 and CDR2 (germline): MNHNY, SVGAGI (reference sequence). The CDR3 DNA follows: TGTGCCAGCAGTTACCAACGTGGGGATACGCAGTATTTT. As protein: CASSYQRGDTQYF.

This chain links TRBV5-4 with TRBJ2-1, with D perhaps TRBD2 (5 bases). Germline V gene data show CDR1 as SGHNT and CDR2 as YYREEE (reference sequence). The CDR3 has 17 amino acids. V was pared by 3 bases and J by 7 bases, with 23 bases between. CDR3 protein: CASSSRTTGIGRNEQFF. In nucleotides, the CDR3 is TGTGCCAGCAGCTCGAGAACCACCGGGATCGGGCGAAATGAGCAGTTCTTC.

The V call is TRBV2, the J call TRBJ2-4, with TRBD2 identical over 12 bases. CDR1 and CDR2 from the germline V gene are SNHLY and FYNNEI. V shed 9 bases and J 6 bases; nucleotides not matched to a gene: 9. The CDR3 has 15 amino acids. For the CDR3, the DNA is TGTGCCAGGGCGACTAGCGGGAGAAAAGGAAACATTCAGTACTTC. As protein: CARATSGRKGNIQYF. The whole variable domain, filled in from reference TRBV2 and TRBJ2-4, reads EPEVTQTPSHQVTQMGQEVILRCVPISNHLYFYWYRQILGQKVEFLVSFYNNEISEKSEIFDDQFSVERPDGSNFTLKIRSTKLEDSAMYFCARATSGRKGNIQYFGAGTRLSVL.

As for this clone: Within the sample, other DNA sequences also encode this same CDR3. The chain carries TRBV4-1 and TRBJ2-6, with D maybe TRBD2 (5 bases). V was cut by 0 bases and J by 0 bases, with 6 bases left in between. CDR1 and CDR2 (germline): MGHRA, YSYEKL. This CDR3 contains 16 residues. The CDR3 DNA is TGCGCCAGCAGCCAAGATCGGGGCTCTGGGGCCAACGTCCTGACTTTC. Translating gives CASSQDRGSGANVLTF.

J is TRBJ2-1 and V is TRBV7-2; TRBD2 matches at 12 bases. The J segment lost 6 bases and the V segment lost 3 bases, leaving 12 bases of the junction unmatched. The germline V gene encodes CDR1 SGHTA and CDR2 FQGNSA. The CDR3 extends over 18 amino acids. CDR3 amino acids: CASSFSSSGRAQFNEQFF. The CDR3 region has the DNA TGTGCCAGCAGCTTCTCGTCTAGCGGGAGGGCCCAGTTCAATGAGCAGTTCTTC.

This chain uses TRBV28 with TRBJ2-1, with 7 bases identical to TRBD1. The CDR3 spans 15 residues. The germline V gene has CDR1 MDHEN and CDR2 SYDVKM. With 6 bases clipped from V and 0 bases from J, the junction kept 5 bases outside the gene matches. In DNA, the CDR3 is TGTGCCAGCAGCCAGACAGGGAGCTCCTACAATGAGCAGTTCTTC. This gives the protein CASSQTGSSYNEQFF.

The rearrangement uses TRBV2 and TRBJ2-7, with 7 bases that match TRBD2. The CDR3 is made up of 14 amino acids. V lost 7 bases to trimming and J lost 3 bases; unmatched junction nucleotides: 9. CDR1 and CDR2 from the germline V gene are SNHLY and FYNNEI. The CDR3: CASTAHSGNYEQYF. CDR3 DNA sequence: TGTGCCAGCACTGCCCACAGCGGGAACTACGAGCAGTACTTC.

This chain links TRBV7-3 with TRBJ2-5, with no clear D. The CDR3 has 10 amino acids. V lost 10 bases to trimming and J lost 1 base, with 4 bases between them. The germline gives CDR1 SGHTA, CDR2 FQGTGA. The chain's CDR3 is CATIQETQYF. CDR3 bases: TGTGCCACAATCCAAGAGACCCAGTACTTC.

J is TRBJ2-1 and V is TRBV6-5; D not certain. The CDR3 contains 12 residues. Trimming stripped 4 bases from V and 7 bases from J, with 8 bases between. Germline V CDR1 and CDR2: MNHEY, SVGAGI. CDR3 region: CASSFHGNEQFF. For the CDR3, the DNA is TGTGCCAGCAGTTTTCACGGGAATGAGCAGTTCTTC.